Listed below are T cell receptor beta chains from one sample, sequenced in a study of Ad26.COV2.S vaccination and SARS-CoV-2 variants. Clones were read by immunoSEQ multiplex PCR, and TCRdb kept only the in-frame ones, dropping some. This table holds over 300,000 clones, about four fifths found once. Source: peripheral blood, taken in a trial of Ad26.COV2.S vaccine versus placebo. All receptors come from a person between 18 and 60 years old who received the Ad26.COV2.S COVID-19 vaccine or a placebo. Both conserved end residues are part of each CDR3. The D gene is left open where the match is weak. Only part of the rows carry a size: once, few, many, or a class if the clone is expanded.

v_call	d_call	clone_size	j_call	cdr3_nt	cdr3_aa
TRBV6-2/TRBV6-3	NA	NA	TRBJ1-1	TGTGCCAGCAGTACCTATGGCACTGAAGCTTTCTTT	CASSTYGTEAFF
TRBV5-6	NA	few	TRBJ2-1	TGTGCCAGCAGCTGGGGGGAGGCTACGAGCGGACTGTACAATGAGCAGTTCTTC	CASSWGEATSGLYNEQFF
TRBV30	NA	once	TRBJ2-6	TGTGCCTGTCACACAGGGAGCGCTCTTACTGGGGCCAACGTCCTGACTTTC	CACHTGSALTGANVLTF
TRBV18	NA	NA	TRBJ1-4	TGTGCCAGCAGCAGGGGCGGCCAATGGGAAGAAAAACTGTTTTTT	CASSRGGQWEEKLFF
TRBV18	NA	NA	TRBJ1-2	TGTGCCAGCTCACCACCGGGGCAGGTTAACTATGGCTACACCTTC	CASSPPGQVNYGYTF
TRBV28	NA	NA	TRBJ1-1	TGTGCCAGCAGCCCTCGGGACGGTTACATGAACACTGAAGCTTTCTTT	CASSPRDGYMNTEAFF
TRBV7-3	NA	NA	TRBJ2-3	TGTGCCAGCAGCCGTTCCCTCGGGGATGTGACGCAGTATTTT	CASSRSLGDVTQYF
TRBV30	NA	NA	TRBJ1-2	TGTGCCTGGGAGGCGGGGGGTGGCTACACCTTC	CAWEAGGGYTF
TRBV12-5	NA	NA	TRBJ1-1	TGTGCTAGTGGTCACAGGGATTTTGGGCTGAACACTGAAGCTTTCTTT	CASGHRDFGLNTEAFF
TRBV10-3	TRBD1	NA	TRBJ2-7	TGTGCCATCACCGGGACAGGTAACGAGCAGTACTTC	CAITGTGNEQYF
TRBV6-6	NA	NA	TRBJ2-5	TGTGCCAGCAGTTACAAGCTAACCCAGTACTTC	CASSYKLTQYF
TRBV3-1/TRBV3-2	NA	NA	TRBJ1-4	TGTGCCAGCAGCCAGCGAAGGGAAAAACTGTTTTTT	CASSQRREKLFF
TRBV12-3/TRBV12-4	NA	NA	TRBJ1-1	TGTGCCAGCAGTCAAGGAGTGAGAACTGAAGCTTTCTTT	CASSQGVRTEAFF
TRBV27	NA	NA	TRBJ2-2	TGTGCCAGCAACAGTTATAGAGTGAACACCGGGGAGCTGTTTTTT	CASNSYRVNTGELFF
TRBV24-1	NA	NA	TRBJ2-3	TGTGCCACCAGTGGGGGTAGCGGATTCACAGATACGCAGTATTTT	CATSGGSGFTDTQYF
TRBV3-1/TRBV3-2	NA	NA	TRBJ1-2	TGTGCCAGCAGCCTGGGGCCAGGGGCCACTGGCTACACCTTC	CASSLGPGATGYTF
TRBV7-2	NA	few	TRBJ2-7	TGTGCCAGCAGCTTAGTGGGATACGAGCAGTACTTC	CASSLVGYEQYF
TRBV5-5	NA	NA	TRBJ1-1	TGTGCCAGCAGCATAGGGGCTGTACAGAGTGACACTGAAGCTTTCTTT	CASSIGAVQSDTEAFF
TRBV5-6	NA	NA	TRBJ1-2	TGTGCCAGCAGCTCCGGGACCGTGTATTATGGCTACACCTTC	CASSSGTVYYGYTF
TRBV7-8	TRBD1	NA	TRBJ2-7	TGTGCCAGCAGCTCCGGACAGGGGGTCTACGAGCAGTACTTC	CASSSGQGVYEQYF
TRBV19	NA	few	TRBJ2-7	TGTGCCAGTAGTCCCCTGGGACAACCCTACGAGCAGTACTTC	CASSPLGQPYEQYF
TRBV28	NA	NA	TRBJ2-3	TGTGCCAGCAGTTTTCGGTTAGTCACAGATACGCAGTATTTT	CASSFRLVTDTQYF
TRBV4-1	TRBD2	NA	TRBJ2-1	TGCGCCAGCAGCCACAGTAGCGGGAGGCGTCGATACAATGAGCAGTTCTTC	CASSHSSGRRRYNEQFF
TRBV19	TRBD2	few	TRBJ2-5	TGTGCCAGTAGTATAGATCTCCTGGGGGGGAGAGGGACCCAGTACTTC	CASSIDLLGGRGTQYF
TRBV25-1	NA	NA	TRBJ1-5	TGTGCCGGATCATTAGGACAGTTTAGCAATCAGCCCCAGCATTTT	CAGSLGQFSNQPQHF
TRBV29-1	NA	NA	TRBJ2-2	TGCAGCGTTCTGACAGGGAACACCGGGGAGCTGTTTTTT	CSVLTGNTGELFF
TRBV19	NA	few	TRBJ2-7	TGTGCCAGTAGTATTCATACTCAGACCTACGAGCAGTACTTC	CASSIHTQTYEQYF
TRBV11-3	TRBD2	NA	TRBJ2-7	TGTGCCAGCAGCTTAGATCCCCGCCGGGGGGGACGGGCCTACGAGCAGTACTTC	CASSLDPRRGGRAYEQYF
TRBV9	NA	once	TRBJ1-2	TGTGCCAGCAGCGTATCGGGGGTTTCCTATGGCTACACCTTC	CASSVSGVSYGYTF
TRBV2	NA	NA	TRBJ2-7	TGTGCCAGCAGAAAGGACAACGGGGCCGAGCAGTACTTC	CASRKDNGAEQYF
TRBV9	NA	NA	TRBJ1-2	TGTGCCAGCAGCGTAGGAGGGCAGGCTAACTATGGCTACACCTTC	CASSVGGQANYGYTF
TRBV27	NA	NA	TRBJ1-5	TGTGCCAGCAGTTTCCTAAACAGCAATCAGCCCCAGCATTTT	CASSFLNSNQPQHF
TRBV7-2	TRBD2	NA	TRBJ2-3	TGTGCCAGCAGCTTAATCCTCCTAGCGGGGGGTACCACAGATACGCAGTATTTT	CASSLILLAGGTTDTQYF
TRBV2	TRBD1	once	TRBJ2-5	TGTGCCAGCAGTGAAGCCACAGGGGTTGTGGAGACCCAGTACTTC	CASSEATGVVETQYF
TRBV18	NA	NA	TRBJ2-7	TGTGCCAGCTCCACGGGGGTGAGTCTATTCGAGCAGTACTTC	CASSTGVSLFEQYF
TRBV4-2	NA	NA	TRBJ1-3	TGTGCCAGCAGCCAACTAGAGCTGGTAGGAAACACCATATATTTT	CASSQLELVGNTIYF
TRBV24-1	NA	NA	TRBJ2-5	TGTGCCACCAGTGATCCAAGGAGGGCGGAAGAGACCCAGTACTTC	CATSDPRRAEETQYF
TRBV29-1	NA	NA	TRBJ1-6	TGCAGCGCCCAGTGGGGGGGAAATTCACCCCTCCACTTT	CSAQWGGNSPLHF
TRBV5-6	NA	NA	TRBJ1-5	TGTGCCAGCAGCTTGGGGCTAGGGAGTTTAGGGCCCCAGCATTTT	CASSLGLGSLGPQHF
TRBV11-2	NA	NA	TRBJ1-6	TGTGCCAGCAGCCGGTTGCTCTCCTATAATTCACCCCTCCACTTT	CASSRLLSYNSPLHF
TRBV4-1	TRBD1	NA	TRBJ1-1	TGCGCCAGCAGCCACTTAGTAGGGCGACAGGGGGCTGAAGCTTTCTTT	CASSHLVGRQGAEAFF
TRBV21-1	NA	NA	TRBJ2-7	TGTGCCAGCAGCAAGCCGGGGGGGTCATCCTACGAGCAGTACTTC	CASSKPGGSSYEQYF
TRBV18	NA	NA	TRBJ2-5	TGTGCCAGCTCACCATCGGTTGGGGAAGAGACCCAGTACTTC	CASSPSVGEETQYF
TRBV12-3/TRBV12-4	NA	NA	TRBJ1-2	TGTGCCAGCAGTCCAGGGTACTATGGCTACACCTTC	CASSPGYYGYTF
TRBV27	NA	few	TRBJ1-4	TGTGCCAGCAGTTTCCCCCTGGCAGTCCGGGGTGAAAAACTGTTTTTT	CASSFPLAVRGEKLFF
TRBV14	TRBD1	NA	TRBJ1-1	TGTGCCAGCAGCCATTACAGACAGGGGATTGAAGCTTTCTTT	CASSHYRQGIEAFF
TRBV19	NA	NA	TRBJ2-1	TGTGCCAGTAGTATCTCGGGGAATTTCGCTCTTAGTGAGCAGTTCTTC	CASSISGNFALSEQFF
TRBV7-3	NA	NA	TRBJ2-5	TGTGCCAGCAGCTTACGGACGAGGGAGACCCAGTACTTC	CASSLRTRETQYF
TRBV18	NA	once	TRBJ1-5	TGTGCCAGCAACCGGGATCAGGGACAGCCCCAGCATTTT	CASNRDQGQPQHF